The clone carrying this T cell receptor beta chain showed up just once. The source of the sample is a study of T cell changes during pregnancy in multiple sclerosis. Method: immunoSEQ multiplex PCR; TCRdb's copy keeps in-frame clones and lacks some. The sample includes about 52,000 clones, about 90% seen only once; the top ten take approximately 0.15%. The germline V gene encodes CDR1 LNHDA and CDR2 SQIVND (reference sequence). Trimming cost V 5 bases and J 3 bases, with 14 bases left between them. There are 14 residues in the CDR3. Here the sequenced sample was CD4+ T cells from peripheral blood mononuclear cells, taken after pregnancy. The receptor's source is a female donor in good health, enrolled as a control in a pregnancy study. The genes are TRBV19 and TRBJ2-7; D is uncertain. DNA of the CDR3: TGTGCCAGTAGTCTCGGAGCAGAAGTCTACGAGCAGTACTTC. Translated, it gives CASSLGAEVYEQYF. Variable domain in full (rest from reference TRBV19 and TRBJ2-7): DGGITQSPKYLFRKEGQNVTLSCEQNLNHDAMYWYRQDPGQGLRLIYYSQIVNDFQKGDIAEGYSVSREKKESFPLTVTSAQKNPTAFYLCASSLGAEVYEQYFGPGTRLTVT.